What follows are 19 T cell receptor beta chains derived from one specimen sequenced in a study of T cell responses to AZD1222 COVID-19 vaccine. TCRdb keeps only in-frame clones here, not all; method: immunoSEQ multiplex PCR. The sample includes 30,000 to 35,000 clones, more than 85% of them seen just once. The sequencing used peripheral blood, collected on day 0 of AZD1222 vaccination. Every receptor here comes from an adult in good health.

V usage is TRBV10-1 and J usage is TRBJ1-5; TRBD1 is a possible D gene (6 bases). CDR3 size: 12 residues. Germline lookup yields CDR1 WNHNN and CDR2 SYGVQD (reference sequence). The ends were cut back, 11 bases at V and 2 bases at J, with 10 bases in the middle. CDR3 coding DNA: TGCGCCTCGCACAGGGGCAATCAGCCCCAGCATTTT. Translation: CASHRGNQPQHF.

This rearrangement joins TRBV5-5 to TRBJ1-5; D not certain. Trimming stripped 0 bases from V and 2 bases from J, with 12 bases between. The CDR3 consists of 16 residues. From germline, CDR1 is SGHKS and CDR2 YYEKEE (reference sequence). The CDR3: CASSLEGRLGNQPQHF. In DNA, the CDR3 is TGTGCCAGCAGCTTGGAAGGGAGGTTGGGCAATCAGCCCCAGCATTTT.

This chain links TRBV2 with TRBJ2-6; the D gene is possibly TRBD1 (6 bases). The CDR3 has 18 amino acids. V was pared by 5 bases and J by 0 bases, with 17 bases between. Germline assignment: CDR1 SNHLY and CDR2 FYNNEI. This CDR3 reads CASSSSGHVTSGANVLTF. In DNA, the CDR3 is TGTGCCAGCAGTTCCTCGGGACATGTGACCTCTGGGGCCAACGTCCTGACTTTC.

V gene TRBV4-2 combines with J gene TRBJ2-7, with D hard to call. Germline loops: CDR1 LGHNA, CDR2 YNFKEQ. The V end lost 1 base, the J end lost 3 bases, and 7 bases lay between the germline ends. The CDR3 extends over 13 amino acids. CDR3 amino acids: CASSQAPDYEQYF. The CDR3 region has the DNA TGTGCCAGCAGCCAAGCCCCGGACTACGAGCAGTACTTC.

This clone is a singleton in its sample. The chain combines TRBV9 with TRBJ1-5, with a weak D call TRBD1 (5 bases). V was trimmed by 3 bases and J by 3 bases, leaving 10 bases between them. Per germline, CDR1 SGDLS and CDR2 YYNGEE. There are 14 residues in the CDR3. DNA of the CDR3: TGTGCCAGCAGCGCCGGCGGGGCCAATCAGCCCCAGCATTTT. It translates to CASSAGGANQPQHF.

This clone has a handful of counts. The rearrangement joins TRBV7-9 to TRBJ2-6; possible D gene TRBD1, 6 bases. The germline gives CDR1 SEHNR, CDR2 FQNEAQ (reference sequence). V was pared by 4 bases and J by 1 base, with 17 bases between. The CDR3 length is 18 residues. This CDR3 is CASSSLGGGSSGANVLTF. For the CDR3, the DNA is TGTGCCAGCAGCTCCTTAGGGGGTGGGTCTTCTGGGGCCAACGTCCTGACTTTC.

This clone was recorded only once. This CDR3 reads CASSLVGGNQPQHF. CDR3 bases: TGTGCCAGCAGCTTGGTAGGGGGCAATCAGCCCCAGCATTTT. The rearrangement links TRBV5-6 to TRBJ1-5; tentative D call: TRBD1 (5 bases). V gave up 0 bases and J gave up 2 bases, with 6 bases separating them. This CDR3 contains 14 residues. Germline assignment: CDR1 SGHDT and CDR2 YYEEEE. The whole variable domain, filled in from reference TRBV5-6 and TRBJ1-5, reads DAGVTQSPTHLIKTRGQQVTLRCSPKSGHDTVSWYQQALGQGPQFIFQYYEEEERQRGNFPDRFSGHQFPNYSSELNVNALLLGDSALYLCASSLVGGNQPQHFGDGTRLSIL.

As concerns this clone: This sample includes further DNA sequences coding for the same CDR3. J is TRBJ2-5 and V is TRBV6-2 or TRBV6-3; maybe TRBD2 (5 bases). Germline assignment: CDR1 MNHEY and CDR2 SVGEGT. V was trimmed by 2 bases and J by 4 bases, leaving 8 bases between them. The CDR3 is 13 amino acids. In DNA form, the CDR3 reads TGTGCCAGCAGTTACAGGGCGGGAGAGACCCAGTACTTC. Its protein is CASSYRAGETQYF.

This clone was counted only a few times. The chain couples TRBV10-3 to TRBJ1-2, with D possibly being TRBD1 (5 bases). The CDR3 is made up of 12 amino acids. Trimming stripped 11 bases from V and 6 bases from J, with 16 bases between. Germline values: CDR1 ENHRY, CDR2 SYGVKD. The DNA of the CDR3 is TGTGCCGTTTCGGAGGGGCAGGATGGCTACACCTTC. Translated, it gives CAVSEGQDGYTF.

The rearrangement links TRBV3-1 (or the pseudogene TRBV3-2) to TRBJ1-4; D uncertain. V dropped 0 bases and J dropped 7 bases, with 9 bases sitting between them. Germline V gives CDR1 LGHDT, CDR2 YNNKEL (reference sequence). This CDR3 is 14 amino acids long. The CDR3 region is CASSQDGGSEKLFF. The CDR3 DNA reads TGTGCCAGCAGCCAAGATGGAGGGTCTGAAAAACTGTTTTTT.

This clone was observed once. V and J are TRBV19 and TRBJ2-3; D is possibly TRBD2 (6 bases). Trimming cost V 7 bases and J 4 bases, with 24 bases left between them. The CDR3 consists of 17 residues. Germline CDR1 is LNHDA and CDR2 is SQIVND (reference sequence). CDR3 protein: CASNSGRSGSGADTQYF. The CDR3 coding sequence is TGTGCCAGTAATTCCGGAAGGAGTGGGTCGGGGGCAGATACGCAGTATTTT.

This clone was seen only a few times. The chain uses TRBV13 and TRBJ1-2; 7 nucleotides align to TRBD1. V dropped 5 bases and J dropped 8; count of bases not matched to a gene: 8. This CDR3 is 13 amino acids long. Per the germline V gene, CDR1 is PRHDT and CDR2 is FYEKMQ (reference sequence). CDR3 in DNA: TGTGCCAGCAGCCCATTTGGACAGGAAGGCTACACCTTC. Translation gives CASSPFGQEGYTF.

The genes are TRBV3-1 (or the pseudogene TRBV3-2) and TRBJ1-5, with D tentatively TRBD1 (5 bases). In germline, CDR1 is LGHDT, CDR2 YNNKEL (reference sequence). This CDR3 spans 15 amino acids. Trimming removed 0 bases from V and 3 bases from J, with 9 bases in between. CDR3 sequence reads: CASSQDRGANQPQHF. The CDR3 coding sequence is TGTGCCAGCAGCCAAGATAGAGGGGCCAATCAGCCCCAGCATTTT.

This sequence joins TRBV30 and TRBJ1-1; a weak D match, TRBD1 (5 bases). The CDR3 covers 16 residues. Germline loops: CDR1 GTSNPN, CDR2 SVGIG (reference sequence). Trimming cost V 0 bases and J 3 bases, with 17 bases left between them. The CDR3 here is CAWSVGAPGLDTEAFF. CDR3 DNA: TGTGCCTGGAGTGTAGGGGCCCCAGGGCTAGACACTGAAGCTTTCTTT.

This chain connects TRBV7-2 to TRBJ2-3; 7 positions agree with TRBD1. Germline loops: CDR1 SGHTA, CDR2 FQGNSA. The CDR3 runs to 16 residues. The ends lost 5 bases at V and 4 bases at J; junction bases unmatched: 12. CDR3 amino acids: CASSPPLTGTADTQYF. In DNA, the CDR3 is TGTGCCAGCAGCCCACCACTGACAGGGACGGCAGATACGCAGTATTTT.

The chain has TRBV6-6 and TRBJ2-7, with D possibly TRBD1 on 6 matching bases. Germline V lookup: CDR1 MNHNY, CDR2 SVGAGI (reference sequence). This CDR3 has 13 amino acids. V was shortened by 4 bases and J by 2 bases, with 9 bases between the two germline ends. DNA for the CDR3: TGTGCCAGCAGTTTTGGACAGACCTACGAGCAGTACTTC. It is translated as CASSFGQTYEQYF.

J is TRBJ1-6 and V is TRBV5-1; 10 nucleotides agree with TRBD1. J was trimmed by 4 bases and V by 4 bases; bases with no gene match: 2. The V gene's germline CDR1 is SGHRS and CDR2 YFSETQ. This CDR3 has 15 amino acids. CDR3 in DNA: TGCGCCAGCAGCCGGGACAGGGGATATAATTCACCCCTCCACTTT. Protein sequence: CASSRDRGYNSPLHF. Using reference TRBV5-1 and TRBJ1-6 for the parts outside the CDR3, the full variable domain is KAGVTQTPRYLIKTRGQQVTLSCSPISGHRSVSWYQQTPGQGLQFLFEYFSETQRNKGNFPGRFSGRQFSNSRSEMNVSTLELGDSALYLCASSRDRGYNSPLHFGNGTRLTVT.

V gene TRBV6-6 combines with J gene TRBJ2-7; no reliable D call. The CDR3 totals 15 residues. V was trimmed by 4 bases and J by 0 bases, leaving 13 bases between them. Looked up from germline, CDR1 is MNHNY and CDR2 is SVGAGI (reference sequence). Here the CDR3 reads CASSSPALNSYEQYF. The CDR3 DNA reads TGTGCCAGCAGTTCCCCCGCTCTTAACTCCTACGAGCAGTACTTC.

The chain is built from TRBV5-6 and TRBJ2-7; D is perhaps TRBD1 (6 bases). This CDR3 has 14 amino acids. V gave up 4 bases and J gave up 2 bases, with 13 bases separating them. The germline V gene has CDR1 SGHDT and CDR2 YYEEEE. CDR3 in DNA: TGTGCCAGCAGCGCCATAGGACAGCCCTACGAGCAGTACTTC. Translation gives CASSAIGQPYEQYF.